The clone carrying this T cell receptor (beta chain) was detected many times. These data belong to a study of T-cell reconstitution after alpha-beta-depleted transplantation in children. During its preparation, the TCRbeta library received unique molecular identifiers. Each CDR3 protein is one row after TCRdb ran MiXCR on the PCR reads. The sample consists of tens of thousands of distinct CDR3 sequences, approximately 5% of them appearing once. CDR1 and CDR2 (germline): SGHTA, FQGTGA. CDR3 length equals 14 residues. The V gene lost 1 base and the J gene lost 6 bases, with 13 bases spanning the gap. The clonotype comes from a boy younger than two who had a stem cell transplant for acute myeloid leukemia, so the T cells may come from the graft donor. The V call is TRBV7-3, the J call TRBJ2-7, with D perhaps TRBD1 or TRBD2 (6 bases each). The sequencing used PBMCs, mostly from graft donor cells, collected 180 days after TCRalphabeta/CD19-depleted stem cell transplant. In DNA form, the CDR3 reads TGTGCCAGCAGCTTAAGACCGGGGGCCCGCGAGCAGTACTTC. This codes for CASSLRPGAREQYF.